The 4 T cell receptor beta chains below come from one sample, sequenced in a study of identical twins (dated by TCRdb to 2015 to 2016). Library generation was performed with 5' RACE. The sequencer was an Illumina HiSeq 2000. TCRdb trimmed public reads at Q25 via fastp, called clones via MiXCR and kept in-frame beta chains. Rows merge per CDR3 protein into single entries with the most common DNA and genes. The sample includes about 220,000 distinct CDR3 sequences, with about 7.5% observed a single time. The leading ten clones occupy less than 2% of the sample. These data were likewise used in another study, on yellow fever vaccine responses in identical twins.

The source material was memory (CD45RO+) T cells sorted from blood. Per the publication, the cell subset or site label means: CD45RO+ enriched T cells. The receptors were sampled from a woman aged 18-29 years in good health.

This clonotype was seen at least ten times. The chain carries TRBV28 and TRBJ2-5, with 11 positions matching TRBD2. Germline CDR1 is MDHEN and CDR2 is SYDVKM. This CDR3 contains 16 residues. V lost 3 bases and J lost 1; bases outside the gene matches: 4. The CDR3 region is CASSFPTSGGQETQYF. CDR3 sequence (DNA): TGTGCCAGCAGTTTCCCAACTAGCGGGGGCCAAGAGACCCAGTACTTC.

The chain links TRBV10-3 to TRBJ2-5; TRBD2 matches at 9 bases. With 5 bases clipped from V and 3 bases from J, the junction kept 7 bases outside the gene matches. Germline loops: CDR1 ENHRY, CDR2 SYGVKD. The CDR3 has 15 amino acids. The CDR3 sequence: CAISSSSSGEETQYF. CDR3 sequence (DNA): TGTGCCATCAGTTCCTCATCTAGCGGGGAAGAGACCCAGTACTTC.

This CDR3 is CASSCRDRGLSEKLFF. The CDR3 DNA reads TGTGCCAGCAGCTGCCGGGACAGGGGGCTCTCCGAAAAACTGTTTTTT. The rearrangement joins TRBV7-3 to TRBJ1-4; 12 bases match TRBD1. The J segment lost 8 bases and the V segment lost 4 bases, leaving 8 bases of the junction unmatched. Per germline, CDR1 SGHTA and CDR2 FQGTGA. The CDR3 runs 16 residues.

J is TRBJ2-3 and V is TRBV28; 10 bases are a match to TRBD2. V shed 6 bases and J 3 bases; nucleotides not matched to a gene: 6. Germline V lookup: CDR1 MDHEN, CDR2 SYDVKM. The CDR3 spans 15 residues. CDR3: CASRRTTSGTDTQYF. In nucleotides, the CDR3 is TGTGCCAGCAGGCGTACGACTAGCGGGACAGATACGCAGTATTTT.